What follows is one T cell receptor beta chain and its context. CDR1 ENHRY and CDR2 SYGVKD come from the germline V gene. The V end was cut by 0 bases, the J end by 2 bases, with 5 bases between. The CDR3 sequence is 15 residues long. Produced via immunoSEQ multiplex PCR; TCRdb's table is partial and in-frame only. The sample has just over 150,000 clones, about 80% seen once; the top ten hold roughly 20%. The sample originates from a study of blood T cell repertoires in COVID-19. The overall study: COVID-19 samples collected from the United States, Italy and Spain covered acute and convalescent phases. The analysed material was cDNA or gDNA that came from T cells, B-cell-depleted T cells, or PBMCs.

Sequencing was performed on peripheral blood. The receptor was derived from a woman of 80 years or more with acute or convalescent COVID-19. J is TRBJ2-6 and V is TRBV10-3; no clear D. The DNA of the CDR3 is TGTGCCATCAGTGAGTCGAGGACTGGGGCCAACGTCCTGACTTTC. This gives the protein CAISESRTGANVLTF.